This T cell receptor (beta chain) is drawn from a study of CD8 T cells in cerebrospinal fluid in Alzheimer's disease. The wider study: CSF T cell clonal expansion was assessed by plate-based nested PCR and droplet-based sequencing.

Frequency places this clonotype as medium-sized. What it binds is not known. The CDR3 has 14 residues. Germline V gene sequence: CDR1 SGHTA, CDR2 FQGNSA. Study-wide findings and caveats: Alzheimer's patients were not enriched for EBV-specific clones, which were not the most expanded.

CSF cells underwent 10X single-cell V(D)J and 5' gene-expression profiling. Reanalyzing the 10x single-cell sequencing reads, TCRdb keeps one entry per CDR3 protein, without DNA. The sample totals some 240 distinct CDR3 sequences. The rearrangement links TRBV7-2 to TRBJ2-5; TCRdb lists TRBD1, though no DNA is available to test this call. Sample: cerebrospinal fluid. The TCR comes from a human donor in good health. The CDR3 region is CASTPSLRLETQYF.